This T cell receptor beta chain was sequenced during a study of breast tumors, draining lymph nodes, adjacent tissues. Whole-study results and caveats: Luminal-like breast cancer showed significantly greater tumor-nontumor repertoire similarity than basal-like breast cancer did. Compared with lymph nodes, tumors were less diverse; compared with nontumor tissue, more.

At least ten counts were recorded for this clonotype. Its specificity is not known. One entry per CDR3 protein, called by TCRdb with MiXCR from the multiplex PCR reads. The sample includes approximately 150,000 distinct CDR3 sequences, 30% to 35% of them seen just once. The trim removed 5 bases at V and 5 bases at J, leaving 11 bases unmatched. Germline lookup yields CDR1 SGHVS and CDR2 FQNEAQ. This CDR3 contains 15 residues. Axillary draining lymph nodes of breast cancer patients supplied the node samples. The source is a female donor with breast cancer. Some clones in this sample may be carry-over from other donors' samples. The V call is TRBV7-8, the J call TRBJ1-1, with 7 bases aligning to TRBD1. Specimen: axillary lymph node tissue. CDR3: CASSTRTGGETEAFF. The CDR3 nucleotides are TGTGCCAGCAGCACGCGGACAGGAGGGGAGACTGAAGCTTTCTTT.